Shown below are 6 T cell receptor beta chains from a single sample sequenced in a study of blood T cells in healthy people across ages. PCR was performed a second time for about 7 to 11 cycles using a sample-barcoded 5' primer and a J-beta primer mix. MiXCR was run by TCRdb on the 5' RACE reads, yielding one entry per CDR3 protein. The sample lists about 570,000 distinct CDR3 sequences, 25% to 35% occurring once. The sample was also reused in another study, on T cells of mothers and their children.

The sequencing input was blood. These receptors were obtained from a boy aged 2 to 10 in good health.

CDR3 DNA: TGTGCCAGCAGCAGCCGGAGCGGGGGGTCGGAGACCCAGTACTTC. It is translated as CASSSRSGGSETQYF. The rearrangement uses TRBV7-9 and TRBJ2-5; 9 bases match TRBD2. The CDR3 extends over 15 amino acids. The V gene end was trimmed by 5 bases and the J gene end by 5 bases; junction bases not matched to a gene: 9. The V gene's germline CDR1 is SEHNR and CDR2 FQNEAQ (reference sequence).

The gene calls are TRBV5-1 and TRBJ1-1; perhaps TRBD1 as D (6 bases). Germline V gene sequence: CDR1 SGHRS, CDR2 YFSETQ. The V end lost 2 bases, the J end lost 3 bases, and 14 bases lay between the germline ends. CDR3 length: 15 amino acids. CDR3 sequence reads: CASSFTGSGDTEAFF. CDR3 coding DNA: TGCGCCAGCAGCTTTACAGGGTCGGGGGACACTGAAGCTTTCTTT.

The V call is TRBV6-1, the J call TRBJ2-5, with TRBD2 identical over 10 bases. The germline V gene encodes CDR1 MNHNS and CDR2 SASEGT. CDR3 length equals 16 residues. V trimming: 8 bases; J trimming: 4 bases; junction bases outside the gene matches: 13. CDR3 bases: TGTGCCAGCTCATATACCTCAACTAGCGGGACAGAGACCCAGTACTTC. Protein: CASSYTSTSGTETQYF.

This clonotype was observed a few times. The chain has TRBV4-2 and TRBJ1-2, with TRBD1 matching over 7 bases. In germline, CDR1 is LGHNA, CDR2 YNFKEQ. V dropped 1 base and J dropped 3; count of bases not matched to a gene: 5. The CDR3 is made up of 15 amino acids. The DNA of the CDR3 is TGTGCCAGCAGCCAAGTCGAGACAGGGTACTATGGCTACACCTTC. As protein: CASSQVETGYYGYTF.

This CDR3 reads CSVEDLVRGNYGYTF. The CDR3 region has the DNA TGCAGCGTTGAAGATCTCGTCCGGGGGAACTATGGCTACACCTTC. V and J are TRBV29-1 and TRBJ1-2, with D possibly matching TRBD1 (5 bases). This CDR3 region has 15 residues. The V gene lost 0 bases and the J gene lost 2 bases, with 13 bases spanning the gap. The germline gives CDR1 SQVTM, CDR2 ANQGSEA.

This clonotype turned up a few times. The chain combines TRBV29-1 with TRBJ1-4; D is undetermined. Trimming took 0 bases from V and 7 from J, leaving 15 bases between them. This CDR3 contains 15 residues. Germline values: CDR1 SQVTM, CDR2 ANQGSEA. The CDR3 here is CSVEDGPQWGEKLFF. As DNA, the CDR3 is TGCAGCGTTGAAGACGGACCTCAGTGGGGTGAAAAACTGTTTTTT.